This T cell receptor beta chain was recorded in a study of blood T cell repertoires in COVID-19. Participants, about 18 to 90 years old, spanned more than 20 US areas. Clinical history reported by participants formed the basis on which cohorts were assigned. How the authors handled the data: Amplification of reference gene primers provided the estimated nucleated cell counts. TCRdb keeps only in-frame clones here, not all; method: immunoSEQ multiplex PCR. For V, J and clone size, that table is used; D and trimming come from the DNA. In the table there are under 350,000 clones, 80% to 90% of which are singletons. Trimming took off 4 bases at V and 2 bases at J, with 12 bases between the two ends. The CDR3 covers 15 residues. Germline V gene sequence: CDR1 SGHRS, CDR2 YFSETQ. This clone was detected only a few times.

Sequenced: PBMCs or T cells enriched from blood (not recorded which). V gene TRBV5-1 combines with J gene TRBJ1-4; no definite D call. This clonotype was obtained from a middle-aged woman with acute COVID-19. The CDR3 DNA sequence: TGCGCCAGCAGCACCCGACTGAGGACTAATGAAAAACTGTTTTTT. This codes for CASSTRLRTNEKLFF.